The sample holds a few counts of the clone carrying this T cell receptor beta chain. Its antigen is still unknown. Constant-segment primers and 5'RACE yielded cDNA libraries for TCR alpha and TCR beta, each carrying sample barcodes and UMIs. TCRdb called the 5' RACE reads again in MiXCR, with one record for every CDR3 protein. The sample has 300,000 to 350,000 distinct CDR3 sequences, approximately 19% seen once. The data derive from a study of T-cell memory formation after mild COVID-19. Study conclusions and caveats: Researchers report contracting CD4+ clones mostly in CM and EM, with CD8+ clones in EMRA. A second wave expanding day 15 to 37 was CD4+-biased; contracting clones were balanced.

The TCR comes from a man between 18 and 35 years old who had mild COVID-19 (a few samples of this study predate the infection). Cell type and time point are not known. Sequenced sample: PBMCs or a T cell subset sorted from them (not recorded which).

DNA for the CDR3: TGCGCCAGCAGCGGCGGGGGACCCACAGATACGCAGTATTTT. Translating it yields CASSGGGPTDTQYF. The V gene is TRBV5-1, the J gene TRBJ2-3, with 7 positions matching TRBD2. V lost 4 bases to trimming and J lost 2 bases; unmatched junction nucleotides: 4. From germline, CDR1 is SGHRS and CDR2 YFSETQ. The CDR3 has 14 residues. The full variable domain, rest sourced from reference TRBV5-1 and TRBJ2-3, is KAGVTQTPRYLIKTRGQQVTLSCSPISGHRSVSWYQQTPGQGLQFLFEYFSETQRNKGNFPGRFSGRQFSNSRSEMNVSTLELGDSALYLCASSGGGPTDTQYFGPGTRLTVL.